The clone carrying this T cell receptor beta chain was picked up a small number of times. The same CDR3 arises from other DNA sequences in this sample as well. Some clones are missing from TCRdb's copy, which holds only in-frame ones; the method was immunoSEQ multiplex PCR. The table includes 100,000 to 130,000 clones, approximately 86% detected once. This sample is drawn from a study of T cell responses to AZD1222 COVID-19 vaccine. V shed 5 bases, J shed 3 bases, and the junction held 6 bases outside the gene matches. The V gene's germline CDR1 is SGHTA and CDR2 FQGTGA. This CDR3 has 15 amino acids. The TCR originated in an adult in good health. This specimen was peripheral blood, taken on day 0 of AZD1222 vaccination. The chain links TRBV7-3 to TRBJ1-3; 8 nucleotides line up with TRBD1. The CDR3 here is CASSLSGGFGNTIYF. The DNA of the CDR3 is TGTGCCAGCAGCCTTTCAGGGGGCTTTGGAAACACCATATATTTT.